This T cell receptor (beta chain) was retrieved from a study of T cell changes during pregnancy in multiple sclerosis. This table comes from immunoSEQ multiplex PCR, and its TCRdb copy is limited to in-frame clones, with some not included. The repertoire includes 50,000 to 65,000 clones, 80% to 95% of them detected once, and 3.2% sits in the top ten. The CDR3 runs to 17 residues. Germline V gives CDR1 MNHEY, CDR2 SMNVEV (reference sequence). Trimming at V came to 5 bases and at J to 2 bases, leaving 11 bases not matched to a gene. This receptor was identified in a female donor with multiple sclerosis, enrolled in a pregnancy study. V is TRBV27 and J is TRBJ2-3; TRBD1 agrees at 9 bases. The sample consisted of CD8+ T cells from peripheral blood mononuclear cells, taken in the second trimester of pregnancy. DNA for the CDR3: TGTGCCAGCAGTACTCCGGGACAGGGTGATGCCACAGATACGCAGTATTTT. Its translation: CASSTPGQGDATDTQYF.